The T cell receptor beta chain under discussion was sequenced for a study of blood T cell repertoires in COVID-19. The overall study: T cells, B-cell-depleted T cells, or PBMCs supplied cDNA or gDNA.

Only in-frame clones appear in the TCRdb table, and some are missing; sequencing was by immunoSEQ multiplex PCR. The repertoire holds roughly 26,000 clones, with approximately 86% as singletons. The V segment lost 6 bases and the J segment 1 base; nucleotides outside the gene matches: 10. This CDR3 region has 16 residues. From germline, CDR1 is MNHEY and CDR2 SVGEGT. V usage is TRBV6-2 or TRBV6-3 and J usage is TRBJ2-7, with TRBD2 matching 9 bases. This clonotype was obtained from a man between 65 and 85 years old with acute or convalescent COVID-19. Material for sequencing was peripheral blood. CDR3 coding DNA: TGTGCCAGCAGCCCTCCTAGCGGGGCGGTTTCCTACGAGCAGTACTTC. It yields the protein CASSPPSGAVSYEQYF.